The 14 T cell receptor beta chains below come from one sample, sequenced in a study of shared clonotypes between healthy human individuals. Assay used: immunoSEQ multiplex PCR; TCRdb lists only in-frame clones, some missing. The sample yields a few million clones, 85% to 95% seen once. The sequenced sample consisted of naive CD4+ T cells sorted from blood. Stated subset: CD45RA+ positively selected. The receptors here all came from a man aged 18 to 29 in good health.

The table lists this clone with a count of one. The rearrangement uses TRBV5-8 and TRBJ2-6; the D call may be TRBD1 or TRBD2 (5 bases each). This CDR3 spans 16 amino acids. Germline V gene lookup returns CDR1 SGHTS and CDR2 YDEGEE. The V end was cut by 4 bases, the J end by 4 bases, with 15 bases between. The CDR3 DNA follows: TGTGCCAGCAGCGCCTTGGGGGTGTCCGGGGCCAACGTCCTGACTTTC. Amino acids: CASSALGVSGANVLTF.

The gene calls are TRBV19 and TRBJ2-6, with TRBD1 matching over 7 bases. The CDR3 is 17 residues long. CDR1 LNHDA and CDR2 SQIVND come from the germline V gene (reference sequence). The trim removed 3 bases at V and 2 bases at J, leaving 7 bases unmatched. CDR3 bases: TGTGCCAGTAGTATGGGACAGCCCGGGACTGGGGCCAACGTCCTGACTTTC. It specifies CASSMGQPGTGANVLTF.

The chain is built from TRBV10-1 and TRBJ2-7; D not resolved. Germline values: CDR1 WNHNN, CDR2 SYGVQD (reference sequence). The CDR3 is 15 residues long. V was clipped by 3 bases and J by 1 base, with 13 bases between them. The CDR3 protein is CASSDFTQPSYEQYF. CDR3 in DNA: TGCGCCAGCAGTGATTTCACCCAACCATCCTACGAGCAGTACTTC.

This chain links TRBV7-3 with TRBJ2-7; TRBD1 or TRBD2 may be the D gene (5 bases each). The CDR3 consists of 13 residues. Germline V gives CDR1 SGHTA, CDR2 FQGTGA. Trimming took 5 bases from V and 5 from J, leaving 13 bases between them. CDR3 in amino acids: CASSRGLLDEQYF. DNA of the CDR3: TGTGCCAGCAGCCGGGGCCTTTTGGACGAGCAGTACTTC.

The gene calls are TRBV7-6 and TRBJ1-4; possible D gene TRBD1, 5 bases. Germline CDR1 reads SGHVS; CDR2 reads FNYEAQ. The CDR3 extends over 15 amino acids. Trimming cost V 1 base and J 5 bases, with 11 bases left between them. The CDR3 spells CASSLEQGRNEKLFF. In DNA form, the CDR3 reads TGTGCCAGCAGCTTAGAGCAGGGTCGAAATGAAAAACTGTTTTTT.

The V gene is TRBV5-1, the J gene TRBJ2-5, with D possibly matching TRBD1 (6 bases). Trimming removed 5 bases at V and 5 bases at J, with 22 bases between. Germline CDR1 SGHRS, CDR2 YFSETQ. This CDR3 has 16 amino acids. CDR3: CASRRHREEVQETQYF. For the CDR3, the DNA is TGCGCCAGCAGGCGCCACAGGGAAGAGGTCCAGGAGACCCAGTACTTC.

The rearrangement joins TRBV28 to TRBJ1-1, with D unresolved. With 3 bases removed from V and 11 bases from J, the gap between germline ends came to 13 bases. Germline loops: CDR1 MDHEN, CDR2 SYDVKM. This CDR3 comprises 12 residues. The CDR3 coding sequence is TGTGCCAGCAGTTTTTTGGGCAAAGATGCTTTCTTT. Residues: CASSFLGKDAFF.

This clone showed up just once. The sample carries other DNA sequences with the same CDR3. V gene TRBV6-6 combines with J gene TRBJ1-5, with no clear D. The CDR3 is made up of 15 amino acids. Germline V gene data show CDR1 as MNHNY and CDR2 as SVGAGI (reference sequence). Between the trimmed V and J ends, which lost 0 bases and 0 bases, there was a span of 6 bases. The CDR3 coding sequence is TGTGCCAGCAGTTACTCAGGGAATAGCAATCAGCCCCAGCATTTT. Translation gives CASSYSGNSNQPQHF.

This chain links TRBV19 with TRBJ2-1; unclear D gene. Germline V gene data show CDR1 as LNHDA and CDR2 as SQIVND (reference sequence). The CDR3 covers 13 residues. V was clipped by 6 bases and J by 4 bases, with 10 bases between them. The CDR3 nucleotides read TGTGCCAGTAGACCACGAGGTTACAATGAGCAGTTCTTC. This gives the protein CASRPRGYNEQFF.

This clone was recorded a few times. The chain employs TRBV10-3 and TRBJ1-5, with D possibly being TRBD1 (6 bases). Trimming cost V 0 bases and J 4 bases, with 10 bases left between them. The CDR3 spans 15 residues. Germline-derived CDR1 and CDR2 are ENHRY and SYGVKD. CDR3: CAISESTGKNQPQHF. In DNA form, the CDR3 reads TGTGCCATCAGTGAGTCGACAGGAAAAAATCAGCCCCAGCATTTT.

The V call is TRBV10-3, the J call TRBJ2-5, with 9 bases that match TRBD1. The V gene's germline CDR1 is ENHRY and CDR2 SYGVKD. J lost 5 bases, V lost 10 bases, and 11 bases had no gene match. This CDR3 comprises 14 residues. The DNA of the CDR3 is TGTGCCACCAGGGGGGGACAGGGTTGGGAGACCCAGTACTTC. Translating gives CATRGGQGWETQYF.

The chain combines TRBV19 with TRBJ2-3; TRBD2 agrees at 10 bases. The CDR3 sequence is 16 residues long. The V gene's germline CDR1 is LNHDA and CDR2 SQIVND (reference sequence). V was pared by 3 bases and J by 3 bases, with 6 bases of the junction left unmatched. CDR3 sequence (DNA): TGTGCCAGTAGTATGGGTGTGGGACTAGCGACAGATACGCAGTATTTT. It yields the protein CASSMGVGLATDTQYF.

The chain links TRBV28 to TRBJ2-5; possibly TRBD1 or TRBD2 for D (5 bases each). The length of the CDR3 is 13 residues. V gave up 8 bases and J gave up 3 bases, with 13 bases separating them. Germline V CDR1 and CDR2: MDHEN, SYDVKM. CDR3 nucleotides: TGTGCCAGCCAAGGGACGCCTGAAGAGACCCAGTACTTC. Translated: CASQGTPEETQYF.

The chain uses TRBV7-9 and TRBJ2-3; 9 positions agree with TRBD2. The V and J ends lost 3 bases and 2 bases, in that order; junction bases with no gene match: 12. The CDR3 runs to 18 residues. Germline loops: CDR1 SEHNR, CDR2 FQNEAQ (reference sequence). CDR3 residues: CASSFSPQQRGDTDTQYF. The DNA of the CDR3 is TGTGCCAGCAGCTTTAGTCCCCAGCAGCGGGGGGACACAGATACGCAGTATTTT.